This record concerns one T cell receptor beta chain sequence. The antigen remains undetermined. Produced via immunoSEQ multiplex PCR; TCRdb's table is partial and in-frame only. The table lists 180,000 or so clones, more than 80% of them singletons, with more than 4% in the top ten. These data come from a study of T cell responses to AZD1222 COVID-19 vaccine. General study findings and limits: Repertoire sampling was restricted to post-peak T cell response timepoints. It should be noted that donors were predominantly white British and more often female, and clonal diversity was possibly underestimated.

The V gene's germline CDR1 is LNHDA and CDR2 SQIVND (reference sequence). V trimming: 4 bases; J trimming: 7 bases; junction bases outside the gene matches: 9. The CDR3 runs to 16 residues. Specimen: peripheral blood, collected 28 days after the second dose of the MenACWY control vaccine. This clonotype originated in an adult who received the MenACWY meningococcal vaccine as a control. The rearrangement joins TRBV19 to TRBJ2-2, with 10 positions matching TRBD2. CDR3 residues: CASSTKAGGPIGELFF. The CDR3 DNA reads TGTGCCAGTAGTACGAAAGCGGGAGGGCCTATCGGGGAGCTGTTTTTT.